Shown below are 2 T cell receptor beta chains from a single sample sequenced in a study of blood T cell repertoires in COVID-19. Profiled with immunoSEQ multiplex PCR; TCRdb holds only in-frame clones, not every one. The data hold approximately 120,000 clones, with around 85% observed a single time. Specimen: peripheral blood. These receptors were taken from a woman older than 75 with COVID-19, enrolled during active disease.

This chain joins TRBV19 and TRBJ1-5; 8 nucleotides align to TRBD1. Germline V gene data show CDR1 as LNHDA and CDR2 as SQIVND (reference sequence). The CDR3 runs 17 residues. V dropped 6 bases and J dropped 5; count of bases not matched to a gene: 15. The CDR3 reads CASSRSFGQGGYQPQHF. The DNA for the CDR3 is TGTGCCAGTAGCCGGTCTTTTGGACAGGGCGGATATCAGCCCCAGCATTTT.

The V gene is TRBV3-1 (or the pseudogene TRBV3-2), the J gene TRBJ1-3; D is unresolved. Trimming removed 4 bases from V and 0 bases from J, with 10 bases in between. CDR3 length: 15 amino acids. Per germline, CDR1 LGHDT and CDR2 YNNKEL (reference sequence). CDR3 nucleotides: TGTGCCAGCAGCCTCCTCTCGAGCTCTGGAAACACCATATATTTT. This codes for CASSLLSSSGNTIYF.